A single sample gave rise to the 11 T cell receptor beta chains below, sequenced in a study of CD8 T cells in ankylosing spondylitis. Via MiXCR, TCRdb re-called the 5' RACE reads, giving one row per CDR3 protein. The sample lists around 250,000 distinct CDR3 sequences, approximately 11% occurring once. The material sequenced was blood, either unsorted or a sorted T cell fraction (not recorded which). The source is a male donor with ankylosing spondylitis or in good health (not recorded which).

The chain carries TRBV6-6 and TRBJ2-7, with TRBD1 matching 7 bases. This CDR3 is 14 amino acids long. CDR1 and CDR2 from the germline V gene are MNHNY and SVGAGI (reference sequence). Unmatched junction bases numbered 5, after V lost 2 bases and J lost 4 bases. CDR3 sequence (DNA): TGTGCCAGCAGTTACACTCTACAGGGGTACGAGCAGTACTTC. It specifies CASSYTLQGYEQYF.

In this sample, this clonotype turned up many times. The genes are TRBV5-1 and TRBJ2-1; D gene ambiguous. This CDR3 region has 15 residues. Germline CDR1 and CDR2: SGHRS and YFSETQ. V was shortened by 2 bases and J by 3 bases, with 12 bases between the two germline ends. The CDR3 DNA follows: TGCGCCAGCAGCTTCCCAAAAGGGAACTACAATGAGCAGTTCTTC. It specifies CASSFPKGNYNEQFF.

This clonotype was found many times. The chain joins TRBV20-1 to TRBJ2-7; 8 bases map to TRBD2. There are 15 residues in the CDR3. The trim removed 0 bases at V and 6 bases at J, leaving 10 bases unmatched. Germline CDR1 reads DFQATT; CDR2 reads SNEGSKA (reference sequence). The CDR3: CSAREDSGILSEQYF. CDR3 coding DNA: TGCAGTGCTAGAGAGGATAGCGGGATTTTGTCCGAGCAGTACTTC.

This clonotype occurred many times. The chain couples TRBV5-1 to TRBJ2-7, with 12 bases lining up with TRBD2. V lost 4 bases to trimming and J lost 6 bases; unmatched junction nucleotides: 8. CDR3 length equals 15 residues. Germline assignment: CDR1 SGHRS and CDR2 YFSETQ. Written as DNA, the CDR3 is TGCGCCAGCAGCCCGGGACTAGCGGGTGCTCGCGAGCAGTACTTC. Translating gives CASSPGLAGAREQYF.

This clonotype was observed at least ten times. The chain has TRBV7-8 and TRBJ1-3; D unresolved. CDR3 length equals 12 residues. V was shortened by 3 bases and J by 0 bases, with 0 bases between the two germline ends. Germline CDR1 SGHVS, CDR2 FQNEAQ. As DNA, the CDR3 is TGTGCCAGCAGCTTCTCTGGAAACACCATATATTTT. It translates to CASSFSGNTIYF.

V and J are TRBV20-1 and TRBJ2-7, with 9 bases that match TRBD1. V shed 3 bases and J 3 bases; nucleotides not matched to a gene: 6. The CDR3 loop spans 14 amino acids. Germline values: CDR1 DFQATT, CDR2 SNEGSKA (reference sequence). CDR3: CSARGQGRIYEQYF. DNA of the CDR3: TGCAGTGCTAGGGGACAGGGACGTATCTACGAGCAGTACTTC.

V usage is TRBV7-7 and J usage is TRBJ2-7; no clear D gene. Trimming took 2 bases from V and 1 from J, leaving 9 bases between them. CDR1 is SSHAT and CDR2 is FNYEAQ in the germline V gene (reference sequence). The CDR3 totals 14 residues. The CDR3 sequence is CASSLSLGSYEQYF. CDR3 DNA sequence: TGTGCCAGCAGCTTATCTCTGGGGTCCTACGAGCAGTACTTC.

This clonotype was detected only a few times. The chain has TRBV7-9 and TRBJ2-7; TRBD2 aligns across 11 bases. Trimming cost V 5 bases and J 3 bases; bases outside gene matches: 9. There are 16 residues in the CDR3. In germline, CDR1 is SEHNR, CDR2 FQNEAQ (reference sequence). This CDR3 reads CASSPPSGGTDYEQYF. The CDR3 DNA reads TGTGCCAGCAGCCCCCCTAGCGGGGGGACCGACTACGAGCAGTACTTC.

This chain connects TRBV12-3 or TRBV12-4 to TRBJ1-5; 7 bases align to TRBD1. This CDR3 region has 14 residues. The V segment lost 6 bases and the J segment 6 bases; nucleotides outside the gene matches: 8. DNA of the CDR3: TGTGCCAGCAGCTTACAGGGGAAGGGTCAGCCCCAGCATTTT. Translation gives CASSLQGKGQPQHF.

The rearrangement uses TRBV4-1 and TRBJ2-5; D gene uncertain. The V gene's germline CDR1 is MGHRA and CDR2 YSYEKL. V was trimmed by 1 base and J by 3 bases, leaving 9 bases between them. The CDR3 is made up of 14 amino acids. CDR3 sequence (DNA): TGCGCCAGCAGCCAAGGTGTAGGCGAAGAGACCCAGTACTTC. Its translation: CASSQGVGEETQYF.

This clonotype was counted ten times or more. The CDR3 DNA sequence: TGCGCCAGCAGCCCCACACCGGGACAGGGAGTCCCCTACGAGCAGTACTTC. Protein product: CASSPTPGQGVPYEQYF. This sequence joins TRBV5-1 and TRBJ2-7; 9 bases line up with TRBD1. CDR3 length: 17 amino acids. Germline assignment: CDR1 SGHRS and CDR2 YFSETQ. V trimming: 4 bases; J trimming: 2 bases; junction bases outside the gene matches: 13.